The rows below give T cell receptor beta chains drawn from one sample of a study of blood T cells in healthy people across ages. MiXCR, run by TCRdb on the 5' RACE reads, gives a single entry per CDR3 protein. Among roughly 800,000 distinct CDR3 sequences listed, about 36% were seen once. The sequencing input was blood. All receptors come from a young man in good health. CDR3s include the opening cysteine and the closing phenylalanine or tryptophan. A D gene is named only where the DNA matches it firmly. The size field is filled for only some rows; it gives once, few, many or a size class.

>TRBV29-1|TRBD2|TRBJ2-1|.
CSVEPERSGGDLYNEQFF
TGCAGCGTGGAACCAGAACGTAGCGGGGGGGATCTCTACAATGAGCAGTTCTTC
>TRBV7-3|.|TRBJ2-1|few
CASSLPGGDNEQFF
TGTGCCAGCAGCCTACCCGGAGGGGACAATGAGCAGTTCTTC
>TRBV9|TRBD1|TRBJ2-7|.
CASSTAGTGGNNEQYF
TGTGCCAGCAGCACAGCCGGGACAGGAGGTAACAATGAGCAGTACTTC
>TRBV11-2|.|TRBJ2-7|.
CASSLSGTYSYEQYF
TGTGCCAGCAGCTTATCCGGGACTTACTCCTACGAGCAGTACTTC
>TRBV25-1|TRBD1|TRBJ2-7|.
CASSEGDRDEQYF
TGTGCCAGCAGTGAGGGGGACAGGGACGAGCAGTACTTC
>TRBV28|.|TRBJ1-2|few
CASSSPRGAIGFGYTF
TGTGCCAGCAGCTCCCCTCGGGGGGCCATAGGGTTTGGCTACACCTTC
>TRBV20-1|.|TRBJ2-7|.
CSARDYRDNSYEQYF
TGCAGTGCTAGGGATTACCGGGACAACTCCTACGAGCAGTACTTC
>TRBV27|.|TRBJ2-7|few
CASSPILQAYEQYF
TGTGCCAGCAGCCCTATCTTGCAGGCCTACGAGCAGTACTTC
>TRBV4-2|TRBD1|TRBJ2-3|.
CASSQGSGTGVAYTDTQYF
TGTGCCAGCAGCCAGGGCTCCGGGACAGGGGTAGCCTACACAGATACGCAGTATTTT
>TRBV5-1|.|TRBJ2-7|.
CASSLGQFYEQYF
TGCGCCAGCAGCTTGGGACAGTTCTACGAGCAGTACTTC
>TRBV7-2|.|TRBJ1-2|.
CASSLNTAVLDYTF
TGTGCCAGCAGCTTAAACACGGCGGTGTTAGACTACACCTTC
>TRBV20-1|.|TRBJ2-1|.
CSARSGTREQFF
TGCAGTGCTAGATCCGGGACCCGAGAGCAGTTCTTC
>TRBV6-6|TRBD1|TRBJ1-5|.
CASSYSPRGARQPQHF
TGTGCCAGCAGTTACTCACCCAGGGGGGCAAGGCAGCCCCAGCATTTT
>TRBV3-1|TRBD1|TRBJ1-6|few
CASSQGQGESPLHF
TGTGCCAGCAGCCAAGGACAGGGCGAATCACCCCTCCACTTT
>TRBV20-1|TRBD1|TRBJ1-5|few
CSARIGTDSNQPQHF
TGCAGTGCTAGAATCGGGACAGATAGCAATCAGCCCCAGCATTTT
>TRBV28|.|TRBJ1-4|once
CASSSPTGRQLREKLFF
TGTGCCAGCAGTTCTCCCACCGGACGCCAACTCCGGGAAAAACTGTTTTTT
>TRBV6-2/TRBV6-3|TRBD1|TRBJ2-1|.
CASKGQGYYNEQFF
TGTGCCAGCAAGGGACAGGGTTACTACAATGAGCAGTTCTTC
>TRBV9|.|TRBJ2-1|.
CASSPPLGETQFF
TGTGCCAGCAGCCCCCCCCTCGGAGAGACCCAGTTCTTC
>TRBV9|.|TRBJ1-2|few
CASSVDQDNYGYTF
TGTGCCAGCAGCGTAGACCAGGACAACTATGGCTACACCTTC
>TRBV5-5|.|TRBJ1-1|.
CAGSAKADNTEAFF
TGTGCCGGCAGCGCCAAGGCGGACAACACTGAAGCTTTCTTT
>TRBV5-1|TRBD1|TRBJ2-7|once
CASSLTSGVGGASYEQYF
TGCGCCAGCAGCTTGACTAGTGGGGTAGGGGGCGCTTCCTACGAGCAGTACTTC
>TRBV4-3|.|TRBJ2-5|few
CASSQEWNRQETQYF
TGCGCCAGCAGCCAAGAATGGAACAGACAAGAGACCCAGTACTTC
>TRBV5-1|TRBD1|TRBJ1-4|few
CASSLEQGSDEKLFF
TGCGCCAGCAGCTTGGAACAGGGGTCGGATGAAAAACTGTTTTTT
>TRBV15|TRBD1|TRBJ2-7|few
CATSLPRGQGSYNEQYF
TGTGCCACCAGCCTCCCAAGGGGACAGGGATCCTACAATGAGCAGTACTTC
>TRBV20-1|TRBD2|TRBJ2-3|many
CSAQTSGEDTQYF
TGCAGTGCTCAGACTAGCGGGGAGGATACGCAGTATTTT
>TRBV4-3|TRBD1|TRBJ1-1|few
CASSPYRGHTEAFF
TGCGCCAGCAGCCCATACAGGGGGCACACTGAAGCTTTCTTT
>TRBV6-2/TRBV6-3|.|TRBJ1-1|few
CASSYPPGQRENTEAFF
TGTGCCAGCAGTTACCCTCCGGGGCAGAGGGAGAACACTGAAGCTTTCTTT
>TRBV6-5|TRBD1|TRBJ2-7|few
CASSYSTPGTGYEQYF
TGTGCCAGCAGTTACTCGACCCCCGGGACAGGCTACGAGCAGTACTTC
>TRBV6-1|.|TRBJ1-6|.
CASSGPGPGSPLHF
TGTGCCAGCAGTGGACCAGGGCCGGGGTCACCCCTCCACTTT
>TRBV6-1|.|TRBJ1-6|.
CASSEILGGGSPLHF
TGTGCCAGCAGTGAAATCCTCGGGGGCGGGTCACCCCTCCACTTT
>TRBV20-1|.|TRBJ2-3|.
CRAWGYTDTQYF
TGCAGGGCTTGGGGGTACACAGATACGCAGTATTTT
>TRBV12-3/TRBV12-4|TRBD2|TRBJ2-3|.
CATAWGGRTDTQYF
TGTGCGACGGCGTGGGGGGGTCGGACAGATACGCAGTATTTT
>TRBV27|.|TRBJ2-7|.
CASRDWAGEQYF
TGTGCCAGCAGGGACTGGGCTGGCGAGCAGTACTTC
>TRBV6-2/TRBV6-3|TRBD1|TRBJ1-1|few
CASRPLRDRGKVTEAFF
TGTGCCAGCAGACCTCTTCGGGACAGGGGGAAGGTAACTGAAGCTTTCTTT
>TRBV12-3/TRBV12-4|TRBD1|TRBJ1-4|.
CASSAPGQGIGKLFF
TGTGCCAGCAGCGCTCCGGGACAGGGAATTGGAAAACTGTTTTTT
>TRBV28|.|TRBJ2-7|few
CASSQVKAYEQYF
TGTGCCAGCAGTCAGGTAAAAGCTTACGAGCAGTACTTC
>TRBV20-1|.|TRBJ2-4|many
CSAREGSGSRQYF
TGCAGTGCTAGAGAGGGCAGCGGATCTCGACAGTACTTC
>TRBV7-6|.|TRBJ1-1|few
CASSMGSLNTEAFF
TGTGCCAGCAGCATGGGTAGTTTGAACACTGAAGCTTTCTTT
>TRBV14|TRBD1|TRBJ1-4|few
CASSPGQTSTNEKLFF
TGTGCCAGCAGCCCGGGACAGACTTCAACTAATGAAAAACTGTTTTTT
>TRBV12-3/TRBV12-4|.|TRBJ2-7|many
CASRPPGVRYEQYF
TGTGCCAGCAGACCCCCGGGGGTACGCTACGAGCAGTACTTC
>TRBV7-9|TRBD2|TRBJ2-3|.
CASSFLAGQDTQYF
TGTGCCAGCAGCTTCCTAGCGGGACAGGATACGCAGTATTTT
>TRBV7-8|TRBD1|TRBJ1-6|few
CASSLRDRLNSPLHF
TGTGCCAGCAGCCTACGGGACAGGCTTAATTCACCCCTCCACTTT
>TRBV5-1|.|TRBJ2-7|.
CANSSGFDEQYF
TGCGCCAACAGCTCAGGGTTTGACGAGCAGTACTTC
>TRBV3-1|TRBD1|TRBJ1-4|many
CASSLTGSEKLFF
TGTGCCAGCAGCCTGACAGGGAGTGAAAAACTGTTTTTT
>TRBV7-2|TRBD1|TRBJ2-5|many
CASSRKGQRETQYF
TGTGCCAGCAGCCGTAAGGGACAGAGAGAGACCCAGTACTTC
>TRBV10-3|.|TRBJ1-1|.
CAIRDTRNTEAFF
TGTGCCATCAGGGACACACGGAACACTGAAGCTTTCTTT
>TRBV25-1|.|TRBJ2-6|.
CASSDHPQGKSSGANVLTF
TGTGCCAGCAGTGACCACCCCCAGGGGAAAAGCTCTGGGGCCAACGTCCTGACTTTC
>TRBV20-1|.|TRBJ1-1|.
CSATLGAGRGTEAFF
TGCAGTGCCACTCTTGGGGCGGGAAGAGGCACTGAAGCTTTCTTT
>TRBV4-1|TRBD1|TRBJ1-2|.
CASSRWTGDGYGYTF
TGCGCCAGCAGCCGCTGGACAGGGGACGGCTATGGCTACACCTTC
>TRBV30|.|TRBJ2-7|few
CAWSVQGDEQYF
TGTGCCTGGAGTGTACAAGGGGACGAGCAGTACTTC
>TRBV20-1|TRBD2|TRBJ2-1|once
CSAGGTSGGYNEQFF
TGCAGTGCTGGGGGGACTAGCGGGGGGTACAATGAGCAGTTCTTC
>TRBV2|.|TRBJ2-7|few
CAHAGLNNEQYF
TGTGCCCACGCTGGGCTAAACAATGAGCAGTACTTC
>TRBV4-3|.|TRBJ1-2|.
CASSQVGQRYGYTF
TGCGCCAGCAGCCAAGTAGGACAGAGATATGGCTACACCTTC
>TRBV20-1|.|TRBJ1-2|.
CSARGEPTNYGYTF
TGCAGTGCTAGAGGCGAACCCACTAACTATGGCTACACCTTC
>TRBV10-2|TRBD2|TRBJ2-4|few
CASRAGTSGGAQYF
TGCGCCAGCAGAGCCGGGACTAGCGGGGGGGCACAGTACTTC
>TRBV2|.|TRBJ1-4|.
CASSVGGFNEKLFF
TGTGCCAGCAGTGTAGGAGGGTTCAATGAAAAACTGTTTTTT
>TRBV4-3|.|TRBJ1-4|.
CASSHIGTGARNEKLFF
TGCGCCAGCAGCCATATAGGTACAGGCGCTCGTAATGAAAAACTGTTTTTT
>TRBV2|.|TRBJ1-1|.
CASSGIRGQRRAFF
TGTGCCAGCAGTGGAATCCGGGGTCAAAGGCGAGCTTTCTTT
>TRBV5-1|.|TRBJ2-1|.
CASSLVGPGRNEQFF
TGCGCCAGCAGCTTGGTAGGGCCAGGGCGGAATGAGCAGTTCTTC
>TRBV10-3|TRBD1|TRBJ1-5|.
CAMSRDRNQPQHF
TGTGCCATGTCCCGGGACAGAAATCAGCCCCAGCATTTT